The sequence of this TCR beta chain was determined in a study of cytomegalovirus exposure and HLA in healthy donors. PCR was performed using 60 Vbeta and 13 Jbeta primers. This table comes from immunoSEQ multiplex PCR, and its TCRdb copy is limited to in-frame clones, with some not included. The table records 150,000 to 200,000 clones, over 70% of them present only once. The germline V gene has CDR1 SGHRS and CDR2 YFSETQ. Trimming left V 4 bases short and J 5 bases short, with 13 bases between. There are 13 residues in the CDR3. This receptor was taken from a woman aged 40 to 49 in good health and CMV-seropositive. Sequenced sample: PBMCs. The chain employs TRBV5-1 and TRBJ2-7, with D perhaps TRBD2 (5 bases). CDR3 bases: TGCGCCAGCAGCCGCGGGCCCCTTGACGAGCAGTACTTC. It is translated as CASSRGPLDEQYF.